This TCR beta chain derives from a study of breast tumors, draining lymph nodes, adjacent tissues. This clonotype was seen many times. Its antigen is not known. The lymph nodes were axillary draining lymph nodes from breast cancer patients. The study, taken as a whole, reports: Compared with lymph nodes, tumors were less diverse; compared with nontumor tissue, more. The lymph node origin of tumor T cells was framed as consistent with a hypothesis, not demonstrated. Compared with basal-like, luminal-like tumors shared significantly more repertoire with nontumor tissue.

Germline CDR1 is MNHEY and CDR2 is SVGEGT. V gave up 6 bases and J gave up 1 base, with 10 bases separating them. This CDR3 is 13 amino acids long. TCRdb reprocessed the multiplex PCR reads via MiXCR and lists one record per CDR3 protein. The table records some 100,000 distinct CDR3 sequences, around 20% of them present only once. The material sequenced was axillary lymph node tissue. The receptor was derived from a female donor with breast cancer. Some clones in this sample may be carry-over from other donors' samples. The chain has TRBV6-2 or TRBV6-3 and TRBJ2-7; D possibly matches TRBD1 or TRBD2 (5 bases each). CDR3 coding DNA: TGTGCCAGCAGGGGGGACGGTTCCTACGAGCAGTACTTC. Encoded protein: CASRGDGSYEQYF.